This TCR beta chain was sequenced during a study of blood T cell repertoires in COVID-19. Study information: PBMCs, B-cell-depleted T cells, or T cells provided the cDNA or gDNA that made up the material.

V lost 4 bases to trimming and J lost 3 bases; unmatched junction nucleotides: 5. The germline gives CDR1 MNHEY, CDR2 SMNVEV (reference sequence). The CDR3 runs 15 residues. Authors' methods: Reference gene primer amplification gave estimated nucleated cell counts. TCRdb keeps only in-frame clones here, not all; method: immunoSEQ multiplex PCR. For V, J and clone size, that table is used; D and trimming come from the DNA. This sample has about 15,000 clones, with 80% found just once. This TCR derives from a human donor in a cohort sampled during active COVID-19. Sequencing was done on a sample of peripheral blood. The chain combines TRBV27 with TRBJ2-1; 8 positions agree with TRBD2. CDR3 protein: CASSSIAGSYNEQFF. The CDR3 DNA sequence: TGTGCCAGCAGTTCGATAGCGGGAAGCTACAATGAGCAGTTCTTC.